This TCR beta chain originates from a study of blood T cell repertoires in COVID-19 (dated by TCRdb to about 2020). Turning to the overall study: Collaborator samples came from the United States, Italy and Spain and covered acute and convalescent phases of COVID-19. The dataset comprised deeply sampled blood TCRbeta repertoires from subjects exposed to, actively infected with, or recovered from COVID-19. Nearly every sample came with metadata listing a de-identified subject ID, COVID-19 status, age in years and sex. The repertoires were released in a freely available public database meant as a resource for research on the immune response to SARS-CoV-2. Where HLA class I and class II types were available, the types were taken from metadata supplied by the sample provider, not from assay-based typing. The samples were drawn from the first 160 participants of the ongoing ImmuneRACE study and from some 1,300 subjects provided by 6 global collaborators. The material from the prospective study consisted of cDNA or gDNA derived from T cells, B-cell-depleted T cells, or PBMCs.

TCRbeta CDR3 regions were amplified from genomic DNA using the immunoSEQ Assay, a bias-controlled multiplex PCR. The source study handled its data this way. Within the assay, amplification of reference gene primers was used to estimate how many nucleated cells each sample contained. To quantify the absolute abundance of each unique TCRbeta CDR3 rearrangement, sequence reads were collapsed and filtered. For each sample, productive Simpson clonality was calculated as the square root of Simpson's diversity index across productive rearrangements. The source is immuneACCESS, and TCRdb retained only in-frame sequences with V and J called. Part of the clones is not carried over; for the studies checked, unresolved V genes explain less than half of this, and the remainder is unexplained. V, J and clone size derive from that table, while D and trimming were established from the DNA sequence. A total of over 80,000 clones appear in this sample, around 87% of them only once. The leading ten clones occupy 20% of the sample.

Points the paper makes about the study in general: The quantity of clinical and demographic metadata differed by source and by participant and was supplied without curation.

On this clone itself: Its antigen remains undetermined. Base qualities are not recorded, but no much larger clone differs from it by a single base.

The germline V gene yields KGHSH for CDR1 and LQKENI for CDR2. The CDR3 runs 13 amino acids, cysteine and phenylalanine included. Only the CDR3 part of the read is kept: 39 bases, read in frame from the first base. Trimming takes 5 bases from V and 1 base from J, and the germline ends sit 8 bases apart. Each collaborating institution followed its own protocols to collect whole blood in K2EDTA tubes. Collaborator samples were shipped for TCRbeta analysis as frozen whole blood, isolated PBMCs, or DNA extracted from either sample type. The sequenced material came from peripheral blood. The source of this sequence is a human donor in a cohort sampled during active COVID-19. The rearranged segments are TRBV18 and TRBJ1-1, with TRBD1 perhaps the D gene, on 5 matching bases. The base sequence is TGTGCCAGCTCATCCCAGGGGAACACTGAAGCTTTCTTT. Translated, it gives CASSSQGNTEAFF.